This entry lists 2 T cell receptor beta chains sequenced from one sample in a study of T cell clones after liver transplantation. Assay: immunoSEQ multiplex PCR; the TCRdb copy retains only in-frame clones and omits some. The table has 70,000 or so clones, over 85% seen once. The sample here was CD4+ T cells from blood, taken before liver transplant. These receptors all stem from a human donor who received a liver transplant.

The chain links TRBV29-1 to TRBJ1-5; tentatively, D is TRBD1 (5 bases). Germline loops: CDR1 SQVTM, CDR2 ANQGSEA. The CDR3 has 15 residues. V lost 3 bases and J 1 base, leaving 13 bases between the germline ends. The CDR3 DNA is TGCAGCGTTGATTCTAGAGGGGTAAGCAATCAGCCCCAGCATTTT. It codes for CSVDSRGVSNQPQHF. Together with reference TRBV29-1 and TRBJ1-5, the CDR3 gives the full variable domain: SAVISQKPSRDICQRGTSLTIQCQVDSQVTMMFWYRQQPGQSLTLIATANQGSEATYESGFVIDKFPISRPNLTFSTLTVSNMSPEDSSIYLCSVDSRGVSNQPQHFGDGTRLSIL.

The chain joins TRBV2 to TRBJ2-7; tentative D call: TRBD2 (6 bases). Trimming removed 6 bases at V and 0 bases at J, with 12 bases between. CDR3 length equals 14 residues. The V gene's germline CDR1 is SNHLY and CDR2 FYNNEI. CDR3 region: CASRGLTSSYEQYF. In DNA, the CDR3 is TGTGCCAGCAGGGGCTTGACTAGCTCCTACGAGCAGTACTTC. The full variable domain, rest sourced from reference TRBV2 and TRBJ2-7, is EPEVTQTPSHQVTQMGQEVILRCVPISNHLYFYWYRQILGQKVEFLVSFYNNEISEKSEIFDDQFSVERPDGSNFTLKIRSTKLEDSAMYFCASRGLTSSYEQYFGPGTRLTVT.